Shown below are 9 T cell receptor beta chains from a single sample sequenced in a study of blood T cell repertoires in COVID-19. TCRdb's table, derived via immunoSEQ multiplex PCR, lists solely in-frame clones and lacks some. The table records approximately 270,000 clones, 70% to 90% of them present only once. The source material was PBMCs or T cells enriched from blood (not recorded which). Receptors were obtained from a young woman who had recovered from COVID-19.

The chain carries TRBV10-1 and TRBJ1-1; TRBD1 might be the D (5 bases). From germline, CDR1 is WNHNN and CDR2 SYGVQD (reference sequence). CDR3 length equals 13 residues. V was clipped by 5 bases and J by 4 bases, with 11 bases between them. Here the CDR3 reads CASSRDSGTEAFF. The CDR3, as DNA: TGCGCCAGCAGTAGGGACTCGGGCACTGAAGCTTTCTTT.

This chain uses TRBV28 with TRBJ1-4, with 8 bases lining up with TRBD1. Losses at the gene ends were 6 bases for V and 3 bases for J; bases not matched to a gene: 6. This CDR3 region has 15 residues. Germline V gives CDR1 MDHEN, CDR2 SYDVKM. CDR3 nucleotide sequence: TGTGCCAGCAGGGCTCAGGGGGCGGCTAATGAAAAACTGTTTTTT. Amino acid sequence: CASRAQGAANEKLFF.

The chain employs TRBV7-9 and TRBJ1-4; TRBD1 might be the D (6 bases). V was pared by 4 bases and J by 11 bases, with 14 bases between. CDR3 length: 13 amino acids. In germline, CDR1 is SEHNR, CDR2 FQNEAQ (reference sequence). DNA for the CDR3: TGTGCCAGCAGCTCTGGGACATCCTTTAAACTGTTTTTT. As protein: CASSSGTSFKLFF.

The V call is TRBV4-2, the J call TRBJ2-3; 8 bases are a match to TRBD2. With V trimmed by 1 base and J by 4 bases, 10 bases remained unmatched. The CDR3 is 17 residues long. Germline V gene data show CDR1 as LGHNA and CDR2 as YNFKEQ. CDR3 sequence (DNA): TGTGCCAGCAGCCAAGGGTTGGTAGCGGGATTGGCAGATACGCAGTATTTT. It yields the protein CASSQGLVAGLADTQYF.

The CDR3 spells CAWSPPDRGLGNTIYF. CDR3 DNA sequence: TGTGCCTGGAGTCCTCCGGACAGGGGGCTTGGAAACACCATATATTTT. This rearrangement joins TRBV30 to TRBJ1-3; TRBD1 aligns across 11 bases. The CDR3 is 16 residues long. CDR1 is GTSNPN, CDR2 SVGIG, per germline (reference sequence). Unmatched junction bases numbered 6, after V lost 2 bases and J lost 3 bases.

This clone was picked up a small number of times. The V and J genes are TRBV10-2 and TRBJ1-6, with TRBD1 matching 7 bases. The CDR3 sequence is 15 residues long. The germline CDR1 and CDR2 sequences are WSHSY and SAAADI. J lost 11 bases, V lost 5 bases, and 12 bases had no gene match. DNA of the CDR3: TGCGCCAGCAGTCTATCCGACAGGGAGAACGCACCCCTCCACTTT. It specifies CASSLSDRENAPLHF.

V and J are TRBV10-2 and TRBJ1-5, with D maybe TRBD1 (6 bases). This CDR3 has 15 residues. From germline, CDR1 is WSHSY and CDR2 SAAADI. V was pared by 2 bases and J by 6 bases, with 14 bases between. CDR3 coding DNA: TGCGCCAGCAGTGAGGGCGGGGGGCTAAGTCAGCCCCAGCATTTT. Its protein is CASSEGGGLSQPQHF.

The rearrangement links TRBV12-3 or TRBV12-4 to TRBJ1-1; a possible D gene is TRBD1 (6 bases). The CDR3 totals 13 residues. V was trimmed by 6 bases and J by 8 bases, leaving 16 bases between them. The CDR3 protein is CASSLNRDEEAFF. The CDR3 DNA reads as TGTGCCAGCAGCCTGAACAGGGACGAGGAAGCTTTCTTT.

DNA of the CDR3: TGTGCCAGCAGCTTGCTGGGAGACTACTATGGCTACACCTTC. Translation gives CASSLLGDYYGYTF. The V gene is TRBV11-2, the J gene TRBJ1-2; no clear D. V gave up 3 bases and J gave up 3 bases, with 11 bases separating them. The CDR3 spans 14 residues. The germline gives CDR1 SGHAT, CDR2 FQNNGV.